These 25 T cell receptor beta chains came from one sample sequenced in a study of blood T cell repertoires in COVID-19. Sequencing used immunoSEQ multiplex PCR; TCRdb keeps in-frame clones, though not all of them. In the table there are tens of thousands of clones, roughly 87% of which are singletons. Sequenced sample: peripheral blood. These receptors were taken from a human donor in a cohort sampled during active COVID-19.

The chain recombines TRBV12-3 or TRBV12-4 with TRBJ1-1; D not certain. This CDR3 comprises 13 residues. The V and J ends lost 5 bases and 0 bases respectively, with 7 bases between them. The CDR3 loop reads CASSQLMNTEAFF. DNA for the CDR3: TGTGCCAGCAGTCAACTCATGAACACTGAAGCTTTCTTT.

This CDR3 is CASSQRGHLTDTQYF. The CDR3 nucleotides are TGTGCCAGCAGCCAAAGGGGACACCTCACAGATACGCAGTATTTT. The J gene is TRBJ2-3, the V gene TRBV6-5, with a possible D match to TRBD1 (6 bases). The V gene's germline CDR1 is MNHEY and CDR2 SVGAGI. The V and J ends lost 6 bases and 2 bases respectively, with 15 bases between them. This CDR3 has 15 residues.

This clone is labeled as medium-sized. V usage is TRBV27 and J usage is TRBJ1-2; 8 positions match TRBD1. Germline V CDR1 and CDR2: MNHEY, SMNVEV (reference sequence). V lost 6 bases to trimming and J lost 8 bases; unmatched junction nucleotides: 11. The CDR3 length is 14 residues. The CDR3 loop reads CASSPTGASEGYTF. For the CDR3, the DNA is TGTGCCAGCAGCCCGACAGGGGCGTCGGAAGGCTACACCTTC.

V and J are TRBV9 and TRBJ2-5; possible D gene TRBD2, 6 bases. The CDR3 has 15 amino acids. In germline, CDR1 is SGDLS, CDR2 YYNGEE. V was pared by 2 bases and J by 2 bases, with 13 bases between. The CDR3 reads CASSVGTPKQETQYF. CDR3 nucleotides: TGTGCCAGCAGCGTCGGGACTCCCAAACAAGAGACCCAGTACTTC. The full variable domain, with the rest looked up from reference TRBV9 and TRBJ2-5, is DSGVTQTPKHLITATGQRVTLRCSPRSGDLSVYWYQQSLDQGLQFLIQYYNGEERAKGNILERFSAQQFPDLHSELNLSSLELGDSALYFCASSVGTPKQETQYFGPGTRLLVL.

The rearrangement links TRBV28 to TRBJ2-1, with 11 bases lining up with TRBD2. This CDR3 spans 16 amino acids. Germline V lookup: CDR1 MDHEN, CDR2 SYDVKM. J was trimmed by 3 bases and V by 6 bases; bases with no gene match: 7. CDR3 sequence: CASRPGTSGFYNEQFF. The CDR3 DNA reads TGTGCCAGCAGGCCCGGGACTAGCGGTTTCTACAATGAGCAGTTCTTC.

The chain carries TRBV2 and TRBJ2-7; 7 bases are a match to TRBD1. V was clipped by 1 base and J by 6 bases; unmatched bases: 9. The CDR3 spans 15 residues. Per germline, CDR1 SNHLY and CDR2 FYNNEI. CDR3 nucleotides: TGTGCCAGCAGTGAAGGACAGGGTGCCTATGCCGAGCAGTACTTC. Its protein is CASSEGQGAYAEQYF.

V gene TRBV5-1 combines with J gene TRBJ2-3; D gene ambiguous. The CDR3 loop spans 12 amino acids. Trimming stripped 2 bases from V and 5 bases from J, with 6 bases between. Germline V gene sequence: CDR1 SGHRS, CDR2 YFSETQ. In DNA form, the CDR3 reads TGCGCCAGCAGCTTCTCCGGAGATACGCAGTATTTT. This gives the protein CASSFSGDTQYF. The complete variable domain, with remaining parts taken from reference TRBV5-1 and TRBJ2-3, reads KAGVTQTPRYLIKTRGQQVTLSCSPISGHRSVSWYQQTPGQGLQFLFEYFSETQRNKGNFPGRFSGRQFSNSRSEMNVSTLELGDSALYLCASSFSGDTQYFGPGTRLTVL.

V gene TRBV5-6 combines with J gene TRBJ1-2, with D hard to call. V lost 0 bases and J lost 1, with 10 bases in between. CDR1 is SGHDT, CDR2 YYEEEE, per germline. The CDR3 is 15 residues long. CDR3 amino acids: CASSLGASFNYGYTF. DNA of the CDR3: TGTGCCAGCAGCTTGGGGGCTTCATTTAACTATGGCTACACCTTC.

The chain employs TRBV2 and TRBJ2-7, with D perhaps TRBD2 (5 bases). Germline CDR1 reads SNHLY; CDR2 reads FYNNEI. The CDR3 has 13 amino acids. The germline V and J ends were trimmed by 2 bases and 6 bases, with 11 bases remaining between them. CDR3 amino acids: CASSESRTGEQYF. Written as DNA, the CDR3 is TGTGCCAGCAGTGAAAGTCGGACTGGCGAGCAGTACTTC. The complete variable domain, with remaining parts taken from reference TRBV2 and TRBJ2-7, reads EPEVTQTPSHQVTQMGQEVILRCVPISNHLYFYWYRQILGQKVEFLVSFYNNEISEKSEIFDDQFSVERPDGSNFTLKIRSTKLEDSAMYFCASSESRTGEQYFGPGTRLTVT.

This sequence joins TRBV18 and TRBJ2-7; D unclear. The V end lost 3 bases, the J end lost 6 bases, and 12 bases lay between the germline ends. CDR3 length: 13 residues. Per the germline V gene, CDR1 is KGHSH and CDR2 is LQKENI. CDR3 in amino acids: CASSPSGAAEQYF. DNA of the CDR3: TGTGCCAGCTCACCGTCCGGAGCTGCCGAGCAGTACTTC.

This clone was seen once. The rearrangement uses TRBV7-6 and TRBJ1-2; D is undetermined. V lost 5 bases to trimming and J lost 2 bases, with 6 bases between them. Germline loops: CDR1 SGHVS, CDR2 FNYEAQ. This CDR3 spans 12 amino acids. DNA for the CDR3: TGTGCCAGCAGCACTCGGAACTATGGCTACACCTTC. Encoded protein: CASSTRNYGYTF.

This chain connects TRBV5-1 to TRBJ1-2, with D possibly being TRBD1 (5 bases). Germline loops: CDR1 SGHRS, CDR2 YFSETQ. The V and J ends lost 0 bases and 5 bases respectively, with 17 bases between them. The CDR3 consists of 16 residues. CDR3 residues: CASSLDTPVGVYGYTF. The DNA for the CDR3 is TGCGCCAGCAGCTTGGACACCCCTGTAGGGGTATATGGCTACACCTTC.

The J gene is TRBJ2-7, the V gene TRBV28; 10 positions agree with TRBD2. This CDR3 has 14 residues. CDR1 is MDHEN, CDR2 SYDVKM, per germline. Trimming cost V 3 bases and J 4 bases; bases outside gene matches: 3. CDR3 DNA: TGTGCCAGCAGTTTGAGCGGGAGGGCGTACGAGCAGTACTTC. This gives the protein CASSLSGRAYEQYF.

CDR3 in amino acids: CASSSPLLASYEQYF. In DNA form, the CDR3 reads TGTGCCAGCAGTTCTCCTTTACTAGCTTCCTACGAGCAGTACTTC. V usage is TRBV27 and J usage is TRBJ2-7; a possible D gene is TRBD2 (6 bases). This CDR3 comprises 15 residues. Germline V gene lookup returns CDR1 MNHEY and CDR2 SMNVEV (reference sequence). V lost 4 bases and J lost 1, with 14 bases in between.

The gene calls are TRBV5-4 and TRBJ2-7; 9 bases match TRBD2. The CDR3 has 15 amino acids. Trimming at V came to 0 bases and at J to 3 bases, leaving 4 bases not matched to a gene. Germline V gene lookup returns CDR1 SGHNT and CDR2 YYREEE (reference sequence). CDR3 in DNA: TGTGCCAGCAGCTTGGCCCAAGCGGGGGGCTACGAGCAGTACTTC. Its translation is CASSLAQAGGYEQYF.

This chain joins TRBV28 and TRBJ1-2; the match to TRBD1 covers 7 bases. Germline CDR1 MDHEN, CDR2 SYDVKM. V trimming: 7 bases; J trimming: 3 bases; junction bases outside the gene matches: 5. This CDR3 region has 13 residues. In DNA, the CDR3 is TGTGCCAGCATAGGGGGCATTGACTATGGCTACACCTTC. Its protein is CASIGGIDYGYTF.

The chain couples TRBV19 to TRBJ2-3; 9 positions agree with TRBD2. This CDR3 has 18 amino acids. The ends lost 1 base at V and 0 bases at J; junction bases unmatched: 8. Germline CDR1 LNHDA, CDR2 SQIVND (reference sequence). This CDR3 is CASSIALAGTLSTDTQYF. The CDR3 nucleotides are TGTGCCAGTAGTATAGCTCTAGCGGGGACCCTTAGCACAGATACGCAGTATTTT.

V is TRBV28 and J is TRBJ2-5; TRBD1 agrees at 7 bases. CDR3 length: 15 amino acids. The V gene end was trimmed by 5 bases and the J gene end by 1 base; junction bases not matched to a gene: 7. The germline V gene has CDR1 MDHEN and CDR2 SYDVKM. CDR3 DNA: TGTGCCAGCAGTCCCTCGGACAGGATCCAAGAGACCCAGTACTTC. This translates into CASSPSDRIQETQYF.

The V and J genes are TRBV28 and TRBJ2-3, with D possibly being TRBD2 (6 bases). The CDR3 has 14 amino acids. V lost 3 bases to trimming and J lost 4 bases, with 11 bases between them. The germline V gene encodes CDR1 MDHEN and CDR2 SYDVKM. DNA for the CDR3: TGTGCCAGCAGTTTCGTGACTAGAGCAGATACGCAGTATTTT. It yields the protein CASSFVTRADTQYF.

The CDR3 region is CAWSLLGGQNYGYTF. In DNA, the CDR3 is TGTGCCTGGAGTCTCCTAGGGGGCCAAAACTATGGCTACACCTTC. The J gene is TRBJ1-2, the V gene TRBV30; 7 nucleotides match TRBD1. V trimming: 2 bases; J trimming: 2 bases; junction bases outside the gene matches: 8. CDR3 size: 15 residues. Germline V gives CDR1 GTSNPN, CDR2 SVGIG (reference sequence).

The chain couples TRBV3-1 (or the pseudogene TRBV3-2) to TRBJ1-1; the D gene is possibly TRBD1 (5 bases). The CDR3 is 16 amino acids. Trimming took 3 bases from V and 3 from J, leaving 17 bases between them. Germline V gives CDR1 LGHDT, CDR2 YNNKEL (reference sequence). The chain's CDR3 is CASSHLRRGAYTEAFF. The DNA for the CDR3 is TGTGCCAGCAGCCACCTAAGGCGGGGCGCGTACACTGAAGCTTTCTTT.

J is TRBJ2-1 and V is TRBV4-2; D uncertain. The CDR3 contains 12 residues. CDR1 is LGHNA, CDR2 YNFKEQ, per germline. V was clipped by 4 bases and J by 8 bases, with 9 bases between them. The CDR3 loop reads CASSPSRDEQFF. The DNA of the CDR3 is TGTGCCAGCAGCCCCTCCCGGGATGAGCAGTTCTTC.

This chain joins TRBV19 and TRBJ2-7; TRBD1 might be the D (6 bases). CDR1 LNHDA and CDR2 SQIVND come from the germline V gene (reference sequence). The V gene lost 2 bases and the J gene lost 0 bases, with 17 bases spanning the gap. The CDR3 sequence is 17 residues long. The CDR3 region has the DNA TGTGCCAGTAGTATACTGGGCCTCCGGGACAACTCCTACGAGCAGTACTTC. This encodes CASSILGLRDNSYEQYF.

The chain combines TRBV27 with TRBJ2-3; no definite D call. The germline V gene encodes CDR1 MNHEY and CDR2 SMNVEV (reference sequence). V gave up 2 bases and J gave up 6 bases, with 12 bases separating them. The CDR3 contains 14 residues. Written as DNA, the CDR3 is TGTGCCAGCAGTTTACTAGTCCCGGCCGATACGCAGTATTTT. Translating it yields CASSLLVPADTQYF.

The J gene is TRBJ1-6, the V gene TRBV3-1 (or the pseudogene TRBV3-2), with D maybe TRBD1 (5 bases). Per the germline V gene, CDR1 is LGHDT and CDR2 is YNNKEL (reference sequence). The CDR3 consists of 15 residues. V was clipped by 4 bases and J by 5 bases, with 12 bases between them. The CDR3 DNA reads as TGTGCCAGCAGCCTCGGCAGGGCCAATAATTCACCCCTCCACTTT. Translating gives CASSLGRANNSPLHF.